The entry below describes one TCR beta chain. Its target is unknown. This entry comes from a study of OX40 agonist ivuxolimab in advanced cancers. The wider study: Administration of intravenous ivuxolimab to patients occurred every 2 weeks at 0.01 to 10 mg/kg. Patients with prior anti-PD-1, anti-PD-L1 or anti-CTLA-4 therapy were eligible; 35% to 45% had some. Study-level points and caveats: CD4+ and CD8+ T cells in blood underwent clonal expansion by week 6 at 0.1 to 3.0 mg/kg.

TCRdb keeps only in-frame clones here, not all; method: immunoSEQ multiplex PCR. The sample includes some 16,000 clones, roughly four fifths of them seen just once. V was clipped by 5 bases and J by 3 bases; unmatched bases: 9. The germline V gene has CDR1 SEHNR and CDR2 FQNEAQ (reference sequence). The CDR3 has 15 amino acids. This sequence originates from an adult with an advanced solid tumor such as melanoma, head and neck, liver or kidney cancer. This chain joins TRBV7-9 and TRBJ2-7; 8 bases are shared with TRBD1. The sequencing used CD4+ or CD8+ T cells sorted from blood, collected in a trial of the OX40 agonist ivuxolimab. This CDR3 is CASSDRQGKSYEQYF. The CDR3, as DNA: TGTGCCAGCAGCGACAGACAGGGGAAGAGCTACGAGCAGTACTTC. Combining the CDR3 with reference TRBV7-9 and TRBJ2-7 gives the whole variable domain DTGVSQNPRHKITKRGQNVTFRCDPISEHNRLYWYRQTLGQGPEFLTYFQNEAQLEKSRLLSDRFSAERPKGSFSTLEIQRTEQGDSAMYLCASSDRQGKSYEQYFGPGTRLTVT.